The following is a T cell receptor (beta chain) sequence with its context. The data belong to a study of breast tumors, draining lymph nodes, adjacent tissues. The V gene's germline CDR1 is MRHNA and CDR2 SNTAGT. CDR3 length: 15 amino acids. V shed 2 bases and J 4 bases; nucleotides not matched to a gene: 3. MiXCR was run by TCRdb on the multiplex PCR reads, yielding one entry per CDR3 protein. Among tens of thousands of distinct CDR3 sequences listed, approximately 30% were seen once. Samples came from axillary lymph nodes draining the breast cancer. The sample was axillary lymph node tissue. The chain links TRBV6-4 to TRBJ2-1, with TRBD2 identical over 9 bases. This TCR derives from a female donor with breast cancer. Some clones in this sample may be carry-over from other donors' samples. The DNA of the CDR3 is TGTGCCAGCAGTGACGGTAGCGGGAGTTACAATGAGCAGTTCTTC. This encodes CASSDGSGSYNEQFF.